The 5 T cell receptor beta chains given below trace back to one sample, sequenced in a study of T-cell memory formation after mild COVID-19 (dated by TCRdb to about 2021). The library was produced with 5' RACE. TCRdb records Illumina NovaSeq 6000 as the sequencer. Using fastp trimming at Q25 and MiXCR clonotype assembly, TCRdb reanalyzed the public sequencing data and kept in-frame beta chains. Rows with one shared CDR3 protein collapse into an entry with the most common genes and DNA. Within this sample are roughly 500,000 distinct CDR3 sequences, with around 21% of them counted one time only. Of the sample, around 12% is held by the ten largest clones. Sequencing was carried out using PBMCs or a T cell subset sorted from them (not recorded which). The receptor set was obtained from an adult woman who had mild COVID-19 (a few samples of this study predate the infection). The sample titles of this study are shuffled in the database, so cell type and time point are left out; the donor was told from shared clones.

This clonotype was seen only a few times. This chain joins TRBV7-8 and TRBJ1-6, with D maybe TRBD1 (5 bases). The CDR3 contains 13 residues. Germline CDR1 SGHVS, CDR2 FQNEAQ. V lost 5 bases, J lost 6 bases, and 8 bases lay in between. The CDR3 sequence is CASSRDRNSPLHF. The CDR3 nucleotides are TGTGCCAGCAGCCGGGACCGTAATTCACCCCTCCACTTT.

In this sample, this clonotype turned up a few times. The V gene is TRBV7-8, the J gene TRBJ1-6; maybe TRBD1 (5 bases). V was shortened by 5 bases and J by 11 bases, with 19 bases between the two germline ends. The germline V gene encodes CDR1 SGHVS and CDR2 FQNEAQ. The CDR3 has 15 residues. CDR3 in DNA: TGTGCCAGCAGCCTCTCTTGGGGGACCCCCACACCCCTCCACTTT. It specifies CASSLSWGTPTPLHF.

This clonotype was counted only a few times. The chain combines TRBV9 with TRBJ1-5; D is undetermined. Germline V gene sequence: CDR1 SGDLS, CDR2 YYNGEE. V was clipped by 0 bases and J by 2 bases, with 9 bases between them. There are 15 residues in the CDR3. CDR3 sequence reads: CASSVGAGGNQPQHF. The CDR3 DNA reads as TGTGCCAGCAGCGTAGGAGCTGGGGGCAATCAGCCCCAGCATTTT.

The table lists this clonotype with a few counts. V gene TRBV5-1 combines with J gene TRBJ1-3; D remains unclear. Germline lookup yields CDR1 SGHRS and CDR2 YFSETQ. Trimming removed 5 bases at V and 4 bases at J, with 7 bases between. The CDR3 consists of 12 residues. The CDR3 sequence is CASRAEGNTIYF. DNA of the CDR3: TGCGCCAGCAGGGCCGAAGGAAACACCATATATTTT.

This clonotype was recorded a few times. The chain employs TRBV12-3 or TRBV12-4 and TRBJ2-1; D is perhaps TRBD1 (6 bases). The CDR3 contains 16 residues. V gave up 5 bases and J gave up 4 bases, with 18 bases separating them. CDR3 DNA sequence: TGTGCCAGCAGTCTCCTCAGGGGACCCTCTTACAATGAGCAGTTCTTC. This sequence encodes CASSLLRGPSYNEQFF.